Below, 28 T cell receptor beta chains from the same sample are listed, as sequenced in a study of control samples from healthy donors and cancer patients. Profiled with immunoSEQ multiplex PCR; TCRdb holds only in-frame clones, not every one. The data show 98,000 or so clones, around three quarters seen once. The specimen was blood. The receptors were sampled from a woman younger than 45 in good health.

The CDR3 region is CASSPEGADDYGYTF. The DNA for the CDR3 is TGTGCCAGCAGCCCGGAGGGGGCAGATGACTATGGCTACACCTTC. The gene calls are TRBV5-6 and TRBJ1-2; the match to TRBD1 covers 7 bases. The J segment lost 3 bases and the V segment lost 4 bases, leaving 9 bases of the junction unmatched. Germline CDR1 SGHDT, CDR2 YYEEEE. The CDR3 is 15 amino acids.

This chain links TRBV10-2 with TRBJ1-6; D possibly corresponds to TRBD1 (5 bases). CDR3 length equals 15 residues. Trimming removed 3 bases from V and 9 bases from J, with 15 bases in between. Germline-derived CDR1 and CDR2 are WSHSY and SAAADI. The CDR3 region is CASSDLGVGVSPLHF. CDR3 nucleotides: TGCGCCAGCAGTGACTTGGGGGTAGGGGTTTCACCCCTCCACTTT.

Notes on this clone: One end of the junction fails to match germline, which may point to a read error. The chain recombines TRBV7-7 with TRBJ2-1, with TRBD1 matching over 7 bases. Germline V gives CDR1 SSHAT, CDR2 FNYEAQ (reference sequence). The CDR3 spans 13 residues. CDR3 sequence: CASSSSRDSQQFF. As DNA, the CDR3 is TGTGCTAGCAGCTCGTCCCGGGACAGCCAGCAGTTCTTC. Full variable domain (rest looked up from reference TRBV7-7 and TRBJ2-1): GAGVSQSPRYKVTKRGQDVTLRCDPISSHATLYWYQQALGQGPEFLTYFNYEAQPDKSGLPSDRFSAERPEGSISTLTIQRTEQRDSAMYRCASSSSRDSQQFFGPGTRLTVL.

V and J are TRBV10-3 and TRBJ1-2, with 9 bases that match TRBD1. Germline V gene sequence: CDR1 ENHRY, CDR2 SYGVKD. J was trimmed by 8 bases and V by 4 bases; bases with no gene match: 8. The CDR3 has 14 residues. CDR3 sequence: CAISGLQGAGGYTF. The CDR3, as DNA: TGTGCCATCAGTGGGTTACAGGGGGCTGGGGGCTACACCTTC.

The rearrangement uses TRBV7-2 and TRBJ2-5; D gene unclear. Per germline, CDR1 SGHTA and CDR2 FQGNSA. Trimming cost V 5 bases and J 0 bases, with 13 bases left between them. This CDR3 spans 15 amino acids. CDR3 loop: CASSPKVAHQETQYF. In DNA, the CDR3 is TGTGCCAGCAGCCCGAAGGTCGCACACCAAGAGACCCAGTACTTC.

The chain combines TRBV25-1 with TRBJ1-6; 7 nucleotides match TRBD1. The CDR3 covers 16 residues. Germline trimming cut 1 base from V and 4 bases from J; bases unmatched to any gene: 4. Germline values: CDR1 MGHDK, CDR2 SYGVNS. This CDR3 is CASSESAQGYNSPLHF. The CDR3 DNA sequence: TGTGCCAGCAGTGAATCTGCACAGGGGTATAATTCACCCCTCCACTTT.

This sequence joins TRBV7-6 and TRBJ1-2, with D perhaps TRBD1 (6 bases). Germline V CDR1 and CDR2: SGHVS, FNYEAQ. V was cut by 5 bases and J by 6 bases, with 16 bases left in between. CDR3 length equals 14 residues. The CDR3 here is CASSLSTGGHGYTF. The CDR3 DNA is TGTGCCAGCAGCCTTTCGACCGGGGGGCATGGCTACACCTTC.

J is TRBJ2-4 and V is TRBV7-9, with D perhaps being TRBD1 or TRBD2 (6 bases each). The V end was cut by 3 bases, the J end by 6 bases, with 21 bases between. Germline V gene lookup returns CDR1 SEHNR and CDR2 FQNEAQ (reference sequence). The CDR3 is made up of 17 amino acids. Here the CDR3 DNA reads TGTGCCAGCAGCTTTGTCGTCCTAGGAGGGGGTGCAAACATTCAGTACTTC. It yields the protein CASSFVVLGGGANIQYF.

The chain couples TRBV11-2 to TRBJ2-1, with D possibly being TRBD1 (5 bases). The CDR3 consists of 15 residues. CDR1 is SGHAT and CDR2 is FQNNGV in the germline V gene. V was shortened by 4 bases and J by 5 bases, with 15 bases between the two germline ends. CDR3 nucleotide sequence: TGTGCCAGCAGCTCCGATCAGGGCCTGGACAATGAGCAGTTCTTC. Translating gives CASSSDQGLDNEQFF.

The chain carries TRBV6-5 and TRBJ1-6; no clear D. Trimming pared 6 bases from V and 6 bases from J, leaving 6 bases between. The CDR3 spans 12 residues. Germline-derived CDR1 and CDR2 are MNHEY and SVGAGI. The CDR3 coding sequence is TGTGCCAGCAGCCCCGGTAATTCACCCCTCCACTTT. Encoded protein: CASSPGNSPLHF.

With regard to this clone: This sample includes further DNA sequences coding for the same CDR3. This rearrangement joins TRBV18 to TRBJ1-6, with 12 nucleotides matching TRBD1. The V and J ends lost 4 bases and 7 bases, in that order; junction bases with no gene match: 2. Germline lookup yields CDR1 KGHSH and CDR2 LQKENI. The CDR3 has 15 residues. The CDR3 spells CASSRGTGGNSPLHF. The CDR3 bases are TGTGCCAGCTCACGCGGGACAGGGGGCAATTCACCCCTCCACTTT.

Here the CDR3 reads CASSDGTALNTEAFF. The CDR3 bases are TGTGCCAGTAGTGACGGGACGGCCTTGAACACTGAAGCTTTCTTT. The chain carries TRBV19 and TRBJ1-1; perhaps TRBD1 as D (5 bases). CDR1 is LNHDA and CDR2 is SQIVND in the germline V gene (reference sequence). The CDR3 totals 15 residues. V dropped 5 bases and J dropped 0 bases, with 13 bases sitting between them.

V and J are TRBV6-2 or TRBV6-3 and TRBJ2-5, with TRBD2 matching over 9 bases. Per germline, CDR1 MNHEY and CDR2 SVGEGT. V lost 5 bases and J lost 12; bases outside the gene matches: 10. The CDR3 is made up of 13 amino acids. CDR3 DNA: TGTGCCAGCAGTCCCGATTCGCCTAGCGGGAAGTACTTC. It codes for CASSPDSPSGKYF.

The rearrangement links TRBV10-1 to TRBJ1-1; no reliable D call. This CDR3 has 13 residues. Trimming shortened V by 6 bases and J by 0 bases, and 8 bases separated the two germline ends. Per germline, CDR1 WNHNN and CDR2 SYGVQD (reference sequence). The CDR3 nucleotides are TGCGCCAGCAGCCGGGAGTTGAACACTGAAGCTTTCTTT. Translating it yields CASSRELNTEAFF.

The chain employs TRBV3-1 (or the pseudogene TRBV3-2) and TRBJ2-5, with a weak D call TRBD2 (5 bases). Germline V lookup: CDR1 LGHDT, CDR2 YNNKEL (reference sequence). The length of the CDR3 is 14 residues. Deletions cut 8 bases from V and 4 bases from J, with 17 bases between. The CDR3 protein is CASRSSAGGETQYF. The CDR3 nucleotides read TGTGCCAGCCGTAGTTCGGCGGGCGGAGAGACCCAGTACTTC.

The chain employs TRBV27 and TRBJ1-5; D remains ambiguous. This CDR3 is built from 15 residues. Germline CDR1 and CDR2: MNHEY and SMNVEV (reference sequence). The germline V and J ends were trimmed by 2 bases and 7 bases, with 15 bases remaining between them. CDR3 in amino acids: CASSLLPPNAQPQHF. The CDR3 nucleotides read TGTGCCAGCAGTTTACTCCCACCAAACGCACAGCCCCAGCATTTT.

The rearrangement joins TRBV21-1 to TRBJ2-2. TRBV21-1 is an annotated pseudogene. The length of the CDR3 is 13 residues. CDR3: CASGSNIAWELFF. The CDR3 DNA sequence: TGTGCCAGCGGTAGTAACATTGCCTGGGAGCTGTTTTTT.

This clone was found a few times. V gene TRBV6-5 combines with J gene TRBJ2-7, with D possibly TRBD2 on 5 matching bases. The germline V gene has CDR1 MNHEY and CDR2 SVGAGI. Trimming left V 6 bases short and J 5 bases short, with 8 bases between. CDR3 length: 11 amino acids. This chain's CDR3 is CASSHGNEQYF. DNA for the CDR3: TGTGCCAGCAGCCACGGGAACGAGCAGTACTTC.

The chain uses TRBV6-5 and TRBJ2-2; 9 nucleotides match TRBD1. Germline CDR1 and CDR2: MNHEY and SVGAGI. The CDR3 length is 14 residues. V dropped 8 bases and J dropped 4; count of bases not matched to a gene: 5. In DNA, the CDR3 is TGTGCCAGCGGGGGGACAGGGCCCACCGGGGAGCTGTTTTTT. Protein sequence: CASGGTGPTGELFF.

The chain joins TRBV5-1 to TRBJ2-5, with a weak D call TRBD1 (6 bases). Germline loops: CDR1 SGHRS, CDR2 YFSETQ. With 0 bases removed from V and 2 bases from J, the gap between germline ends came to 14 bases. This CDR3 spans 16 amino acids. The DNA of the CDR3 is TGCGCCAGCAGCTTGGCTGGGGGCGCTTGGCAAGAGACCCAGTACTTC. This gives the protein CASSLAGGAWQETQYF.

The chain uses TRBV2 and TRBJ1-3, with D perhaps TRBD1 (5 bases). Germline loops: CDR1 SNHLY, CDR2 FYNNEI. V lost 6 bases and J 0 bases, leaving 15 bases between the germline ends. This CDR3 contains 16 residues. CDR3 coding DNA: TGTGCCAGCAGAACGGAGGGGTTCGGCTCTGGAAACACCATATATTTT. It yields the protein CASRTEGFGSGNTIYF.

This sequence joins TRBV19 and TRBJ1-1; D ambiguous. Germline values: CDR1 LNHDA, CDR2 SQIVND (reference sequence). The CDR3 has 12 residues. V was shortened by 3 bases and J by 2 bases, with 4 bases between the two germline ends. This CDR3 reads CASSIVNTEAFF. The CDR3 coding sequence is TGTGCCAGTAGTATTGTTAACACTGAAGCTTTCTTT.

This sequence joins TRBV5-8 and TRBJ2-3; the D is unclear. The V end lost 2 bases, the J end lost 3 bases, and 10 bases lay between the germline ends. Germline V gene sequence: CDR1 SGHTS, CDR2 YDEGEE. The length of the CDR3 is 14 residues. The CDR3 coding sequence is TGTGCCAGCAGCTTATTCAGCGTGACAGATACGCAGTATTTT. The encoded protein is CASSLFSVTDTQYF.

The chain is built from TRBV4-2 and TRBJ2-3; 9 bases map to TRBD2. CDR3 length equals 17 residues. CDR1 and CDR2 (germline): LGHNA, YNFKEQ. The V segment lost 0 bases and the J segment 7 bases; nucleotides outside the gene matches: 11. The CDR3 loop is CASSQEGARGGWNTQYF. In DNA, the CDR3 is TGTGCCAGCAGCCAAGAGGGGGCGCGGGGGGGATGGAATACGCAGTATTTT.

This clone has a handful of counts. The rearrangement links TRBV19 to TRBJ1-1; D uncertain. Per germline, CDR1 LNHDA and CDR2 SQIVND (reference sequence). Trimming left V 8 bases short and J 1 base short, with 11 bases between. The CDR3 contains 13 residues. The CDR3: CASCLQSNTEAFF. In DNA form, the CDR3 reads TGTGCCAGTTGTTTACAGTCGAACACTGAAGCTTTCTTT.

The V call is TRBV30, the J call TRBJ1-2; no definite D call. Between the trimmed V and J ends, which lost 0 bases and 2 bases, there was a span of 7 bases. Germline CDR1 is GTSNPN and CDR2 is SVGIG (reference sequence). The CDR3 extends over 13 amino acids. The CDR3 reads CAWSVTSNYGYTF. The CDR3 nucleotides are TGTGCCTGGAGTGTAACATCCAACTATGGCTACACCTTC.

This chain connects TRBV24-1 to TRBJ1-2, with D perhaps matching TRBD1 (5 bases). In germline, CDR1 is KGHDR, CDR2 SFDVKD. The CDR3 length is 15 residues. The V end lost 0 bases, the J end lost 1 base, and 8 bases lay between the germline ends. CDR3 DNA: TGTGCCACCAGTGATTTGCGGCAGGGTAACTATGGCTACACCTTC. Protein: CATSDLRQGNYGYTF.

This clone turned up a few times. The CDR3 spells CAWSVGTAMSNQPQHF. The CDR3 bases are TGTGCCTGGAGTGTAGGTACAGCGATGAGCAATCAGCCCCAGCATTTT. The chain combines TRBV30 with TRBJ1-5; D ambiguous. Trimming shortened V by 0 bases and J by 1 base, and 13 bases separated the two germline ends. CDR1 and CDR2 from the germline V gene are GTSNPN and SVGIG (reference sequence). The CDR3 is 16 amino acids.